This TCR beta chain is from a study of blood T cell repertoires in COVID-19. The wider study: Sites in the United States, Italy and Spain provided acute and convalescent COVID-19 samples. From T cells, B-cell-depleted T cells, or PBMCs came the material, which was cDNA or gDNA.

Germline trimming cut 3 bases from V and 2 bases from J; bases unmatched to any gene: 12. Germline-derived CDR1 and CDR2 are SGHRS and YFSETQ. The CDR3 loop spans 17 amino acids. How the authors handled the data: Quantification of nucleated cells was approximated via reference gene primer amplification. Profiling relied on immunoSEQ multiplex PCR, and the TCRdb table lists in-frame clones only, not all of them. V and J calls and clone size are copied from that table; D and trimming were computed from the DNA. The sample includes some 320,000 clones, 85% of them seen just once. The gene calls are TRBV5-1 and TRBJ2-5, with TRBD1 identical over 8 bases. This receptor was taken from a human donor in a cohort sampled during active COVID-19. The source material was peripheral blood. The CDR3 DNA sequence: TGCGCCAGCAGCTCCCGGGGGCAGGGGGCCACGCAAGAGACCCAGTACTTC. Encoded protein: CASSSRGQGATQETQYF.